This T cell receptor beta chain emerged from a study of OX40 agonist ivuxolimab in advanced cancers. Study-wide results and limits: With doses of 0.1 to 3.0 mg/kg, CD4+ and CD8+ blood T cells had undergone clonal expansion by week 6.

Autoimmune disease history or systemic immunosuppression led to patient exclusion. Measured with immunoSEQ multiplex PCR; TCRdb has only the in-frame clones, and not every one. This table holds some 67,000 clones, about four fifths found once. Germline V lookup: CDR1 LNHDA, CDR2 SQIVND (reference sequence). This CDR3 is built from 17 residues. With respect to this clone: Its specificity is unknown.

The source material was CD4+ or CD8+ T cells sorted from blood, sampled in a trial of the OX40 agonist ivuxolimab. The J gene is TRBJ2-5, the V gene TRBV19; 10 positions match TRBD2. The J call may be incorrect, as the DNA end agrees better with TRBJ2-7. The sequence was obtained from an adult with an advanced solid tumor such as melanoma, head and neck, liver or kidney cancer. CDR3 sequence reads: CASSERIAGGSSYEQYF. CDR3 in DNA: TGTGCCAGTAGTGAAAGGATAGCGGGAGGCAGCTCCTACGAGCAGTACTTC.